This TCR beta chain was sequenced for a study of graft-versus-host responses after intestinal transplantation. Study at large: The recipients all started with anti-thymocyte globulin induction and then took tacrolimus and steroids for around 3 years.

A word on this clone: The target antigen is unknown.

Some clones are missing from TCRdb's copy, which holds only in-frame ones; the method was immunoSEQ multiplex PCR. The repertoire has some 86,000 clones, about 89% of them found once; the top ten carry roughly 6%. The CDR3 runs 13 residues. Germline V gene data show CDR1 as SQVTM and CDR2 as ANQGSEA. V was pared by 3 bases and J by 8 bases, with 14 bases between. Study results and caveats: Recipient marrow contained GvH clones, some of which appeared first in ileum or blood.

Sequences were derived from unstimulated CD8+ T cells sorted from spleen or lymph node cells, sampled before intestinal transplant. The receptor was isolated from a human donor who received an intestinal transplant. The chain is built from TRBV29-1 and TRBJ2-1; a possible D gene is TRBD2 (5 bases). For the CDR3, the DNA is TGCAGCGTTGAGGACGGGAAGTTCGATGAGCAGTTCTTC. Its protein is CSVEDGKFDEQFF.